The 32 T cell receptor beta chains listed next were all sequenced from one sample in a study of response to subunit inactivated influenza vaccine. TCRdb processed the RT-PCR reads anew with MiXCR; each CDR3 protein has one entry. Of about 540,000 distinct CDR3 sequences listed, less than 15% are singletons. The starting material was PBMCs from blood, obtained less than 13 days after vaccination. Source of these receptors: a man in his forties or fifties who received an inactivated influenza vaccine.

CDR3 in amino acids: CASSDTIEIGWTEAFF. CDR3 coding DNA: TGTGCCAGCAGTGATACGATCGAGATAGGGTGGACTGAAGCTTTCTTT. The V gene is TRBV2, the J gene TRBJ1-1; unclear D gene. CDR1 and CDR2 from the germline V gene are SNHLY and FYNNEI. Trimming left V 3 bases short and J 5 bases short, with 19 bases between. This CDR3 comprises 16 residues.

This chain joins TRBV28 and TRBJ2-1; TRBD1 or TRBD2 may be the D gene (6 bases each). The germline V and J ends were trimmed by 2 bases and 9 bases, with 23 bases remaining between them. Per germline, CDR1 MDHEN and CDR2 SYDVKM. The CDR3 sequence is 17 residues long. The chain's CDR3 is CASSLPSRGAFDGEQFF. As DNA, the CDR3 is TGTGCCAGCAGTTTACCCTCTAGGGGGGCGTTCGATGGTGAGCAGTTCTTC.

The chain combines TRBV19 with TRBJ2-2; D remains unclear. V was shortened by 0 bases and J by 5 bases, with 10 bases between the two germline ends. The CDR3 length is 15 residues. CDR1 and CDR2 from the germline V gene are LNHDA and SQIVND (reference sequence). The DNA for the CDR3 is TGTGCCAGTAGTATAGATCGGATAGTTACCGGGGAGCTGTTTTTT. This gives the protein CASSIDRIVTGELFF.

This clonotype has a count of ten or more. V is TRBV12-3 or TRBV12-4 and J is TRBJ1-1; tentative D call: TRBD1 (5 bases). This CDR3 spans 14 amino acids. V was cut by 5 bases and J by 0 bases, with 10 bases left in between. CDR3 coding DNA: TGTGCCAGCAGTCCGATGACAGTGAACACTGAAGCTTTCTTT. Translated, it gives CASSPMTVNTEAFF.

Ten or more counts support this clonotype. This sequence joins TRBV7-6 and TRBJ1-3; no definite D call. This CDR3 comprises 14 residues. V lost 1 base and J 2 bases, leaving 6 bases between the germline ends. Germline V gene lookup returns CDR1 SGHVS and CDR2 FNYEAQ. Here the CDR3 DNA reads TGTGCCAGCAGCTTAGATCCGGCTGGAAACACCATATATTTT. Translating gives CASSLDPAGNTIYF.

This clonotype came up a few times. The rearrangement links TRBV3-1 to TRBJ1-2, with D perhaps TRBD1 (6 bases). The germline CDR1 and CDR2 sequences are LGHDT and YNNKEL (reference sequence). Trimming left V 7 bases short and J 4 bases short, with 19 bases between. This CDR3 has 15 amino acids. DNA of the CDR3: TGTGCCAGCACCGAACAAAGCGGGGGGCCCTATGGCTACACCTTC. Translated, it gives CASTEQSGGPYGYTF.

This clonotype was counted a few times. The chain employs TRBV9 and TRBJ2-3; D gene uncertain. This CDR3 is built from 15 residues. Germline lookup yields CDR1 SGDLS and CDR2 YYNGEE. The ends were cut back, 1 base at V and 0 bases at J, with 9 bases in the middle. CDR3 loop: CASSVREGSTDTQYF. The CDR3 coding sequence is TGTGCCAGCAGCGTAAGGGAAGGGAGCACAGATACGCAGTATTTT.

This clonotype showed up just a few times. The rearrangement uses TRBV6-5 and TRBJ2-7; D may be TRBD1 (6 bases). In germline, CDR1 is MNHEY, CDR2 SVGAGI. The CDR3 covers 15 residues. V lost 4 bases, J lost 3 bases, and 16 bases lay in between. In DNA, the CDR3 is TGTGCCAGCAGTTTGGGTCCGGGACATCGCTACGAGCAGTACTTC. This translates into CASSLGPGHRYEQYF.

Concerning this clonotype itself: The junction departs from germline at one end; a sequencing error may be responsible. This chain joins TRBV20-1 and TRBJ1-5; possibly TRBD1 for D (6 bases). Germline loops: CDR1 DFQATT, CDR2 SNEGSKA (reference sequence). The CDR3 totals 16 residues. The CDR3 spells CSARPADSRYNQPHHF. The CDR3 DNA reads TGCAGTGCTAGACCCGCGGACAGTCGTTATAATCAGCCCCATCATTTT.

This clonotype was counted a few times. The CDR3 DNA is TGCAGTGCTAGTAGGACAGCTGGAAACACCATATATTTT. Translating it yields CSASRTAGNTIYF. The chain has TRBV20-1 and TRBJ1-3, with D tentatively TRBD1 (6 bases). The V gene lost 3 bases and the J gene lost 2 bases, with 8 bases spanning the gap. This CDR3 is 13 amino acids long. Germline-derived CDR1 and CDR2 are DFQATT and SNEGSKA (reference sequence).

The chain joins TRBV3-1 to TRBJ2-7, with unresolved D. Germline lookup yields CDR1 LGHDT and CDR2 YNNKEL (reference sequence). V dropped 1 base and J dropped 9 bases, with 10 bases sitting between them. The CDR3 runs 12 residues. For the CDR3, the DNA is TGTGCCAGCAGCCAAGGCTGGTTGGGGCAGTACTTC. Its protein product is CASSQGWLGQYF.

V usage is TRBV5-1 and J usage is TRBJ2-7; 12 bases map to TRBD2. Germline loops: CDR1 SGHRS, CDR2 YFSETQ. This CDR3 is built from 17 residues. V trimming: 2 bases; J trimming: 2 bases; junction bases outside the gene matches: 8. CDR3 sequence: CASSFPTSGRGAYEQYF. CDR3 coding DNA: TGCGCCAGCAGCTTCCCGACTAGCGGGAGAGGAGCCTACGAGCAGTACTTC.

The chain recombines TRBV15 with TRBJ2-1, with TRBD1 identical over 11 bases. The CDR3 extends over 15 amino acids. V shed 0 bases and J 10 bases; nucleotides not matched to a gene: 5. Germline CDR1 reads LNHNV; CDR2 reads YYDKDF (reference sequence). CDR3 DNA: TGTGCCACCAGCAGAGAAGGGAGGACAGGGGGCGAGCAGTTCTTC. This sequence encodes CATSREGRTGGEQFF. Full variable domain (missing parts from reference TRBV15 and TRBJ2-1): DAMVIQNPRYQVTQFGKPVTLSCSQTLNHNVMYWYQQKSSQAPKLLFHYYDKDFNNEADTPDNFQSRRPNTSFCFLDIRSPGLGDTAMYLCATSREGRTGGEQFFGPGTRLTVL.

This clonotype has more than one count but fewer than ten. V and J are TRBV9 and TRBJ2-2, with 7 nucleotides matching TRBD2. The V segment lost 2 bases and the J segment 0 bases; nucleotides outside the gene matches: 1. The germline V gene has CDR1 SGDLS and CDR2 YYNGEE. The CDR3 spans 15 residues. CDR3 loop: CASSVGGANTGELFF. The CDR3 nucleotides are TGTGCCAGCAGCGTGGGGGGGGCGAACACCGGGGAGCTGTTTTTT. Full variable domain (remainder filled in from reference TRBV9 and TRBJ2-2): DSGVTQTPKHLITATGQRVTLRCSPRSGDLSVYWYQQSLDQGLQFLIQYYNGEERAKGNILERFSAQQFPDLHSELNLSSLELGDSALYFCASSVGGANTGELFFGEGSRLTVL.

The chain combines TRBV24-1 with TRBJ2-5; perhaps TRBD1 as D (6 bases). Germline loops: CDR1 KGHDR, CDR2 SFDVKD. The V and J ends lost 2 bases and 1 base respectively, with 19 bases between them. This CDR3 is built from 18 residues. The CDR3 DNA sequence: TGTGCCACCAGTGATTGGGGTAGGACAGTTAGATCCCAAGAGACCCAGTACTTC. Residues: CATSDWGRTVRSQETQYF.

The V call is TRBV5-4, the J call TRBJ1-1; D gene ambiguous. Trimming pared 4 bases from V and 5 bases from J, leaving 18 bases between. This CDR3 is 15 amino acids long. The germline V gene encodes CDR1 SGHNT and CDR2 YYREEE (reference sequence). DNA for the CDR3: TGTGCCAGCAGCCTTGGGGTGGAGGAGTGGACTGAAGCTTTCTTT. This gives the protein CASSLGVEEWTEAFF.

Only a few counts were recorded for this clonotype. The J gene is TRBJ1-2, the V gene TRBV6-5; D may be TRBD1 (6 bases). The CDR3 has 15 residues. Trimming shortened V by 5 bases and J by 0 bases, and 13 bases separated the two germline ends. Germline CDR1 and CDR2: MNHEY and SVGAGI. The CDR3 nucleotides read TGTGCCAGCAGTCTACGACAGGATCCTAACTATGGCTACACCTTC. Amino acid sequence: CASSLRQDPNYGYTF.

This chain joins TRBV20-1 and TRBJ2-1, with 10 bases lining up with TRBD2. V was pared by 1 base and J by 9 bases, with 9 bases of the junction left unmatched. The CDR3 contains 15 residues. Germline V gives CDR1 DFQATT, CDR2 SNEGSKA (reference sequence). The CDR3 DNA is TGCAGTGCTAGAGTTTCCAGCGGGAGGGAGGGTGAGCAGTTCTTC. Protein: CSARVSSGREGEQFF.

J is TRBJ2-1 and V is TRBV21-1; the D call in the table, TRBD2, was not verified against the DNA. TRBV21-1 is designated a pseudogene. The CDR3 totals 19 residues. Here the CDR3 DNA reads TGTGCCAGCAGCAAAGAGGAAGTTAGCGGGGGACTATCCTACAATGAGCAGTTCTTC. It encodes CASSKEEVSGGLSYNEQFF.

The V gene is TRBV20-1, the J gene TRBJ2-2; 7 nucleotides align to TRBD1. V trimming: 0 bases; J trimming: 1 base; junction bases outside the gene matches: 5. The CDR3 is 16 amino acids. Per germline, CDR1 DFQATT and CDR2 SNEGSKA (reference sequence). DNA of the CDR3: TGCAGTGCTAGAGAAGGGGGCAGCCTGAACACCGGGGAGCTGTTTTTT. Encoded protein: CSAREGGSLNTGELFF.

This clonotype was seen only a few times. CDR3 amino acids: CASSLDTIRGLAFF. The DNA for the CDR3 is TGTGCCAGCAGTCTTGACACGATCCGGGGGCTAGCTTTCTTT. The gene calls are TRBV6-2 or TRBV6-3 and TRBJ1-1; D possibly corresponds to TRBD1 (6 bases). Germline V CDR1 and CDR2: MNHEY, SVGEGT. The V end lost 5 bases, the J end lost 10 bases, and 20 bases lay between the germline ends. There are 14 residues in the CDR3.

This sequence joins TRBV7-2 and TRBJ1-1; D unresolved. CDR3 length: 12 residues. Germline loops: CDR1 SGHTA, CDR2 FQGNSA. V was cut by 1 base and J by 11 bases, with 11 bases left in between. The CDR3 sequence is CASSLGPLLAFF. CDR3 nucleotide sequence: TGTGCCAGCAGCTTAGGTCCGTTGTTGGCTTTCTTT. Full variable domain (missing parts from reference TRBV7-2 and TRBJ1-1): GAGVSQSPSNKVTEKGKDVELRCDPISGHTALYWYRQSLGQGLEFLIYFQGNSAPDKSGLPSDRFSAERTGGSVSTLTIQRTQQEDSAVYLCASSLGPLLAFFGQGTRLTVV.

This clonotype was observed a handful of times. The chain uses TRBV2 and TRBJ2-1; D may correspond to TRBD1 or TRBD2 (5 bases each). Trimming left V 7 bases short and J 0 bases short, with 16 bases between. CDR1 and CDR2 (germline): SNHLY, FYNNEI. This CDR3 has 16 residues. The CDR3 is CASTFIGGSSYNEQFF. In nucleotides, the CDR3 is TGTGCCAGCACTTTCATTGGGGGAAGCTCCTACAATGAGCAGTTCTTC.

The rearrangement links TRBV28 to TRBJ2-7; the match to TRBD1 covers 7 bases. Germline V gene lookup returns CDR1 MDHEN and CDR2 SYDVKM. The CDR3 runs to 14 residues. J gave up 0 bases and V 6 bases, and 5 bases lay outside the gene matches. CDR3 region: CASSSGQLSYEQYF. As DNA, the CDR3 is TGTGCCAGCAGCTCGGGACAGCTCTCCTACGAGCAGTACTTC.

This clonotype was detected a few times. This chain joins TRBV11-2 and TRBJ2-7; 11 nucleotides agree with TRBD2. From germline, CDR1 is SGHAT and CDR2 FQNNGV. J was trimmed by 4 bases and V by 5 bases; bases with no gene match: 7. The CDR3 sequence is 15 residues long. CDR3 DNA: TGTGCCAGCAGCAGGATTAGCGGGGGGGGTTACGAGCAGTACTTC. Residues: CASSRISGGGYEQYF.

This sequence joins TRBV20-1 and TRBJ2-1, with D uncertain. This CDR3 spans 13 amino acids. Germline V gene lookup returns CDR1 DFQATT and CDR2 SNEGSKA (reference sequence). The V end was cut by 6 bases, the J end by 4 bases, with 13 bases between. The CDR3 coding sequence is TGCAGTGCCCCACCTCCGGTATACAATGAGCAGTTCTTC. This codes for CSAPPPVYNEQFF.

Details on this clonotype: As the CDR3 is not closed by the conserved phenylalanine or tryptophan, this likely results from a read error. This chain connects TRBV7-9 to TRBJ2-7; D call uncertain. Germline-derived CDR1 and CDR2 are SEHNR and FQNEAQ (reference sequence). This CDR3 has 13 residues. With 5 bases removed from V and 3 bases from J, the gap between germline ends came to 11 bases. The CDR3 DNA follows: TGTGCCAGCAGCCCAAGTGGCGGCTACGAGCAGTACCTC. This encodes CASSPSGGYEQYL.

The rearrangement uses TRBV9 and TRBJ2-2; no definite D call. Trimming left V 0 bases short and J 3 bases short, with 3 bases between. Germline CDR1 reads SGDLS; CDR2 reads YYNGEE. There are 13 residues in the CDR3. As DNA, the CDR3 is TGTGCCAGCAGCGTAGCTGACACCGGGGAGCTGTTTTTT. It codes for CASSVADTGELFF. Using reference TRBV9 and TRBJ2-2 for the parts outside the CDR3, the full variable domain is DSGVTQTPKHLITATGQRVTLRCSPRSGDLSVYWYQQSLDQGLQFLIQYYNGEERAKGNILERFSAQQFPDLHSELNLSSLELGDSALYFCASSVADTGELFFGEGSRLTVL.

There are a few counts of this clonotype. V and J are TRBV20-1 and TRBJ2-7; 8 nucleotides agree with TRBD1. The CDR3 is 14 amino acids. Trimming removed 6 bases from V and 2 bases from J; junction bases left unmatched: 9. CDR1 and CDR2 (germline): DFQATT, SNEGSKA (reference sequence). Written as DNA, the CDR3 is TGCAGTGCCCAACCCGGGACAGGTCCCTACGAGCAGTACTTC. This gives the protein CSAQPGTGPYEQYF.

This clonotype was observed a few times. The CDR3 protein is CAWTDRASGTDTQYF. CDR3 nucleotides: TGTGCCTGGACCGACAGGGCCAGCGGGACAGATACGCAGTATTTT. The chain employs TRBV30 and TRBJ2-3; tentatively, D is TRBD1 (7 bases). The ends were cut back, 4 bases at V and 3 bases at J, with 17 bases in the middle. Germline loops: CDR1 GTSNPN, CDR2 SVGIG (reference sequence). The CDR3 loop spans 15 amino acids.

CDR3 sequence reads: CASSGTGAEQYF. Written as DNA, the CDR3 is TGTGCCAGCAGTGGGACAGGGGCCGAGCAGTACTTC. The V gene is TRBV12-3 or TRBV12-4, the J gene TRBJ2-7; the match to TRBD1 covers 10 bases. J was trimmed by 6 bases and V by 5 bases; bases with no gene match: 1. The CDR3 has 12 residues.

The chain employs TRBV19 and TRBJ2-6; 8 bases fit TRBD1. Looked up from germline, CDR1 is LNHDA and CDR2 is SQIVND (reference sequence). The CDR3 is 16 amino acids. J was trimmed by 1 base and V by 5 bases; bases with no gene match: 4. The CDR3 region is CASSAWTGSGANVLTF. For the CDR3, the DNA is TGTGCCAGTAGTGCCTGGACAGGGTCTGGGGCCAACGTCCTGACTTTC.